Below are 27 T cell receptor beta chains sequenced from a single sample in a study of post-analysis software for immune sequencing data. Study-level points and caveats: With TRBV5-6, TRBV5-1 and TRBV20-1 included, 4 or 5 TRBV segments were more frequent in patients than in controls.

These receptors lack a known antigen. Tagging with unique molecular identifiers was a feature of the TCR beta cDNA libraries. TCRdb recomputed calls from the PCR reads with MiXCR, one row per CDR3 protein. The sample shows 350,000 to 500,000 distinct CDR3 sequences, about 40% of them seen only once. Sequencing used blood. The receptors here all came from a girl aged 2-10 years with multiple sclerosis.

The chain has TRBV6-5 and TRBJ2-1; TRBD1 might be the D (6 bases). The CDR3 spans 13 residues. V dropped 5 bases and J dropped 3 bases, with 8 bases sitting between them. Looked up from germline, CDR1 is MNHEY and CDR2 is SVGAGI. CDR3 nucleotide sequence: TGTGCCAGCAGTAGGACAGTCTACAATGAGCAGTTCTTC. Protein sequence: CASSRTVYNEQFF.

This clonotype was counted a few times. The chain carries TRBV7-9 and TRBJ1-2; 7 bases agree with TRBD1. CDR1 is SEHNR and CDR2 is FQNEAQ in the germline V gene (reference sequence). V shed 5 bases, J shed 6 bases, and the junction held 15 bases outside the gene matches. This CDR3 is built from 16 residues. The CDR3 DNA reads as TGTGCCAGCAGCCAAACCATAACGGACAGGATTGATGGCTACACCTTC. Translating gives CASSQTITDRIDGYTF.

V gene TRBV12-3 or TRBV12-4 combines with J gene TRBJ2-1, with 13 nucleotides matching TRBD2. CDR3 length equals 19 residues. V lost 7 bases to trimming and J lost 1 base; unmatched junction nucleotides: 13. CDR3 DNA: TGTGCCAGCACCATCCAGGGACTAGCGGGGTTTGATTCCTACAATGAGCAGTTCTTC. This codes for CASTIQGLAGFDSYNEQFF.

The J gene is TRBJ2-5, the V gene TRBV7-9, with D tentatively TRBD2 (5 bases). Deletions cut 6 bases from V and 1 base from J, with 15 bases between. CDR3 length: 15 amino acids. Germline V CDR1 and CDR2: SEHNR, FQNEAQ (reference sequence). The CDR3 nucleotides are TGTGCCAGCAGTTCGGAAGGAGGAATCCAAGAGACCCAGTACTTC. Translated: CASSSEGGIQETQYF. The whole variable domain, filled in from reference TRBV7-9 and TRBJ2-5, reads DTGVSQNPRHKITKRGQNVTFRCDPISEHNRLYWYRQTLGQGPEFLTYFQNEAQLEKSRLLSDRFSAERPKGSFSTLEIQRTEQGDSAMYLCASSSEGGIQETQYFGPGTRLLVL.

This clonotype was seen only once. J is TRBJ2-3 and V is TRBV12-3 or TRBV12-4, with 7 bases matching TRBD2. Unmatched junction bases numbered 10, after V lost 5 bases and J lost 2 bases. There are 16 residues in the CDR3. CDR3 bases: TGTGCCAGCAGTGTGTTTTTGGGGGGGGACACAGATACGCAGTATTTT. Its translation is CASSVFLGGDTDTQYF.

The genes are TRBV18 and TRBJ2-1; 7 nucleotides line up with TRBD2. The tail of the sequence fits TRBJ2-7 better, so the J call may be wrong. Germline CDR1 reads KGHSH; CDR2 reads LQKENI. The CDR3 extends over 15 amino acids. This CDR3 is CASSSTKGGSGEQYF. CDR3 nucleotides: TGTGCCAGCTCCTCGACAAAGGGCGGGAGCGGGGAGCAGTACTTC.

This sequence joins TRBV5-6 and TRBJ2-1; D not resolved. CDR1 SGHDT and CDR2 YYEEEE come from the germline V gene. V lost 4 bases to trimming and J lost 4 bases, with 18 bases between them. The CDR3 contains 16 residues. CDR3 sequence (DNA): TGTGCCAGCAGCCACCAGGCCTGGGAATTATACAATGAGCAGTTCTTC. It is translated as CASSHQAWELYNEQFF.

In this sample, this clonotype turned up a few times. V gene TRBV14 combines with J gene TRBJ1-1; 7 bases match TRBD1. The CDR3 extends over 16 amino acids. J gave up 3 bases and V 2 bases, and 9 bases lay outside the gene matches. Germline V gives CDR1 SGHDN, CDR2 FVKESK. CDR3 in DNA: TGTGCCAGCAGCCAAAGGAGCGGGACAGTCTACACTGAAGCTTTCTTT. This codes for CASSQRSGTVYTEAFF.

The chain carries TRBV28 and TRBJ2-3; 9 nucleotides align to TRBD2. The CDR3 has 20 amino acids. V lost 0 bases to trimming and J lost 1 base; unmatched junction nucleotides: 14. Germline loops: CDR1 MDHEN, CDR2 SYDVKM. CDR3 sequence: CASSLWGSGSPKSGTDTQYF. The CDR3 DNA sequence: TGTGCCAGCAGTTTATGGGGTAGCGGGAGCCCCAAATCTGGCACAGATACGCAGTATTTT.

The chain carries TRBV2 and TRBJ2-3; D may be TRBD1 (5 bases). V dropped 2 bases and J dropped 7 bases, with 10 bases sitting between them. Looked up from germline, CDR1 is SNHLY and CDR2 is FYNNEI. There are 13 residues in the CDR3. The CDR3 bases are TGTGCCAGCAGTGAAAGGCCAGGGAATACGCAGTATTTT. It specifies CASSERPGNTQYF.

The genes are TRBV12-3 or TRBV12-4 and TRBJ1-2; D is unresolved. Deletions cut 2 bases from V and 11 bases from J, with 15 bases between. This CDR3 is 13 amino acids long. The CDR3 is CASSLSNPGRYTF. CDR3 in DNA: TGTGCCAGCAGTTTATCGAACCCCGGACGGTACACCTTC.

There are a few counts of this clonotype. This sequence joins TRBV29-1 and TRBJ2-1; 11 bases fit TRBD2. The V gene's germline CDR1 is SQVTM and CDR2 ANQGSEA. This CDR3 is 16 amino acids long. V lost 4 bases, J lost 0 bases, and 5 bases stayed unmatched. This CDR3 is CSVGIAGGPSYNEQFF. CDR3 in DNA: TGCAGCGTTGGTATAGCGGGAGGGCCCTCCTACAATGAGCAGTTCTTC.

CDR3 DNA sequence: TGTGCCAGCAGTCTCAGTTCTAGCGGGAGTCGCAATGAGCAGTTCTTC. Translating gives CASSLSSSGSRNEQFF. The genes are TRBV12-3 or TRBV12-4 and TRBJ2-1, with 10 bases that match TRBD2. The CDR3 spans 16 residues. Trimming cost V 5 bases and J 6 bases; bases outside gene matches: 10.

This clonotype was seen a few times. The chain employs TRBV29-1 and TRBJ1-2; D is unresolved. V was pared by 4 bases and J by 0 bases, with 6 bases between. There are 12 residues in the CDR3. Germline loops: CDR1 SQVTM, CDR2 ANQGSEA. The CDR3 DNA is TGCAGCGTTGTTCGTTCTAACTATGGCTACACCTTC. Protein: CSVVRSNYGYTF.

The CDR3 reads CASHPPTVDEQYF. The DNA for the CDR3 is TGTGCCAGCCATCCGCCGACAGTCGACGAGCAGTACTTC. The V call is TRBV18, the J call TRBJ2-7, with TRBD1 as a possible D gene (5 bases). This CDR3 contains 13 residues. V lost 8 bases, J lost 5 bases, and 16 bases lay in between. Germline values: CDR1 KGHSH, CDR2 LQKENI. The full variable domain, completed using reference TRBV18 and TRBJ2-7, is NAGVMQNPRHLVRRRGQEARLRCSPMKGHSHVYWYRQLPEEGLKFMVYLQKENIIDESGMPKERFSAEFPKEGPSILRIQQVVRGDSAAYFCASHPPTVDEQYFGPGTRLTVT.

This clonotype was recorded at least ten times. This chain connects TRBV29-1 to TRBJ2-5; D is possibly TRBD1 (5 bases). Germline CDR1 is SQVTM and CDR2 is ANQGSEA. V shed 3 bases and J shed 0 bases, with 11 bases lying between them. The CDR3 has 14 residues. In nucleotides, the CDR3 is TGCAGCGTTGAGGGGCAACCGTACCAAGAGACCCAGTACTTC. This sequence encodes CSVEGQPYQETQYF.

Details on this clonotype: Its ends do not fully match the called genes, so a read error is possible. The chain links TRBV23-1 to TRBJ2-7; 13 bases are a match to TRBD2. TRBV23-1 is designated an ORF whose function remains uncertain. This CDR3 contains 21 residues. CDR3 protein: CASSLRTSGSPFTESSYKQYF. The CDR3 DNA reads TGCGCCAGCAGTCTGAGGACTAGCGGGAGTCCATTTACCGAGAGCTCCTACAAGCAGTACTTC.

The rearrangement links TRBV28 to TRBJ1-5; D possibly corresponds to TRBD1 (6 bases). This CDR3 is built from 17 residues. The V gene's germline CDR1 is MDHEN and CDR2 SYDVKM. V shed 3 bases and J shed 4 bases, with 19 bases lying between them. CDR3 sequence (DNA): TGTGCCAGCAGTTTGCCTCAGGGGCTAACGCTAAATCAGCCCCAGCATTTT. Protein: CASSLPQGLTLNQPQHF.

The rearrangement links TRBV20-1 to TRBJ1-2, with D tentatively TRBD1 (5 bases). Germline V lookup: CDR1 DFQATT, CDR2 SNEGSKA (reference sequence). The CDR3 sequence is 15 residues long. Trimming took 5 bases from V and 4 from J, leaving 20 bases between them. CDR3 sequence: CSARASDSPFYGYTF. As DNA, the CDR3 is TGCAGTGCTCGGGCCAGTGACAGCCCCTTCTATGGCTACACCTTC.

The CDR3 DNA sequence: TGTGCCAGCAGCTTGGCCGGGGAGGCTGAAGCTTTCTTT. Its translation: CASSLAGEAEAFF. The chain uses TRBV5-6 and TRBJ1-1, with no clear D. The CDR3 consists of 13 residues. Germline values: CDR1 SGHDT, CDR2 YYEEEE. Trimming pared 0 bases from V and 6 bases from J, leaving 9 bases between. Using reference TRBV5-6 and TRBJ1-1 for the parts outside the CDR3, the full variable domain is DAGVTQSPTHLIKTRGQQVTLRCSPKSGHDTVSWYQQALGQGPQFIFQYYEEEERQRGNFPDRFSGHQFPNYSSELNVNALLLGDSALYLCASSLAGEAEAFFGQGTRLTVV.

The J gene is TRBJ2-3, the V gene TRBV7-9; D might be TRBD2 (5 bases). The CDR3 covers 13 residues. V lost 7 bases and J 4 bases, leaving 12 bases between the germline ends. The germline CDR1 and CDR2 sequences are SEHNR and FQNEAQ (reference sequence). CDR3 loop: CASMLAGPDTQYF. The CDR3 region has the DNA TGTGCCAGCATGCTTGCGGGTCCAGATACGCAGTATTTT.

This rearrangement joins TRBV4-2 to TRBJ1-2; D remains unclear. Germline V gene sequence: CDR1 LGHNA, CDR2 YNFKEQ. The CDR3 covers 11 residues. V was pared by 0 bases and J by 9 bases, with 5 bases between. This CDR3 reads CASSQDNSYTF. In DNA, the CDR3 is TGTGCCAGCAGCCAAGACAACAGCTACACCTTC.

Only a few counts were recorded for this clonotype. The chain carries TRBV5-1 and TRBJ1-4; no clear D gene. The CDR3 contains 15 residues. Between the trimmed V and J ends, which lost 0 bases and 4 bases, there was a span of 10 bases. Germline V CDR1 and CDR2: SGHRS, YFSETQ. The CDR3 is CASSLVPSHNEKLFF. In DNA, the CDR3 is TGCGCCAGCAGCTTGGTTCCCTCCCATAATGAAAAACTGTTTTTT.

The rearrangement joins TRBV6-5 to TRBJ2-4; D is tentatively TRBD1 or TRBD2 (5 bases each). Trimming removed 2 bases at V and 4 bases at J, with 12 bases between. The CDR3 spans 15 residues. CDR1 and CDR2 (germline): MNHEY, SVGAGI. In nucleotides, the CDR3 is TGTGCCAGCAGTTACCTAGGGACCGCGAAAAACATTCAGTACTTC. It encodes CASSYLGTAKNIQYF.

CDR3: CASSPRDRGHDSPLHF. The DNA for the CDR3 is TGTGCCAGTTCCCCCCGGGACAGGGGGCACGATTCACCCCTCCACTTT. The chain uses TRBV10-3 and TRBJ1-6; 12 nucleotides align to TRBD1. The CDR3 has 16 residues. The germline V gene has CDR1 ENHRY and CDR2 SYGVKD. V shed 10 bases and J 8 bases; nucleotides not matched to a gene: 12.

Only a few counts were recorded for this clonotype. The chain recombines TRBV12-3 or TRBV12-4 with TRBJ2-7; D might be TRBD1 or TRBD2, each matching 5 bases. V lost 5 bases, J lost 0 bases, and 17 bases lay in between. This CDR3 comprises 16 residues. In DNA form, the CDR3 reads TGTGCCAGCAGTCTTAGCCGGGACCACCTCTCCTACGAGCAGTACTTC. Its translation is CASSLSRDHLSYEQYF.

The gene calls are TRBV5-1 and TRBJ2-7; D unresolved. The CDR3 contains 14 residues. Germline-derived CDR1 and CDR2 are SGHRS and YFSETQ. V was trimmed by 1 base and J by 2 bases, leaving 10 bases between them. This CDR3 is CASSLSSSAYEQYF. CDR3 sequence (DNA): TGCGCCAGCAGCTTGAGCAGTTCCGCCTACGAGCAGTACTTC.